This T cell receptor (beta chain) derives from a study of T cell responses to AZD1222 COVID-19 vaccine. Overall study findings and caveats: Females made up more of the donors, who were largely white British, and clonal diversity may have come out too low. Compared with day 0, the breadth and depth of the Spike-specific TCR repertoire rose significantly after two doses of AZD1222.

Comment on this clone: Its antigen is currently unknown.

The CDR3 sequence is 14 residues long. CDR1 is KGHSH, CDR2 LQKENI, per germline. V lost 4 bases to trimming and J lost 6 bases, with 16 bases between them. Sequencing was performed with immunoSEQ multiplex PCR; in TCRdb, only in-frame clones are kept and a portion is missing. The top ten clones hold around 5% of a sample with more than 85,000 clones, around 86% of them seen once. The chain joins TRBV18 to TRBJ2-7; tentative D call: TRBD1 (5 bases). This clonotype was sampled from an adult in good health. The sequencing here drew on peripheral blood, taken on day 0 of AZD1222 vaccination. The CDR3 DNA follows: TGTGCCAGCTCACTTCAGGGCGGATTGGGCGAGCAGTACTTC. It translates to CASSLQGGLGEQYF.